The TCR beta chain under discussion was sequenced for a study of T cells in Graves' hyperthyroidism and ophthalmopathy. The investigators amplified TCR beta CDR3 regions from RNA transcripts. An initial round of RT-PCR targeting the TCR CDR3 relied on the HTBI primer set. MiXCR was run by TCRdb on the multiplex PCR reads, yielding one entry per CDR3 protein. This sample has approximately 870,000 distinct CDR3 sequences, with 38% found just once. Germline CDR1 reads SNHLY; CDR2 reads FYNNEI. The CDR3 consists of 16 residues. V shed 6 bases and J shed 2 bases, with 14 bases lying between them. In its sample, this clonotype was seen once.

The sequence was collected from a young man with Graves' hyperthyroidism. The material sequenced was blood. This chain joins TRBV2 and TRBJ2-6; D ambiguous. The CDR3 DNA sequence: TGTGCCAGCAGCCCACTAAGGGAAGCTGGGGCCAACGTCCTGACTTTC. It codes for CASSPLREAGANVLTF.